This passage covers 20 T cell receptor beta chains from one sample sequenced in a study of blood T cell repertoires in COVID-19 (dated by TCRdb to the early 2020s). The library was built by means of the immunoSEQ multiplex PCR assay. TCRdb's version of the immuneACCESS table is confined to in-frame rearrangements and falls short of the full clone set. An unresolved V gene accounts for under half of the shortfall where checked; the remainder is of unknown origin. For this sample the table gives about 220,000 clones, of which 84% were detected only once. The ten most abundant clones make up 9.5% to 10% of the sample. Sequencing was carried out using peripheral blood. The receptors were sampled from a man in his fifties or sixties with active or convalescent COVID-19.

The chain employs TRBV19 and TRBJ1-6, with a weak D call TRBD1 (6 bases). V gave up 4 bases and J gave up 8 bases, with 18 bases separating them. This CDR3 comprises 16 residues. Germline assignment: CDR1 LNHDA and CDR2 SQIVND (reference sequence). The CDR3 DNA reads TGTGCCAGTAGTAGCGTTTTGGGACAAGATTATTCACCCCTCCACTTT. Encoded protein: CASSSVLGQDYSPLHF.

The chain carries TRBV21-1 and TRBJ2-7; the D call in the table, TRBD1, was not verified against the DNA. TRBV21-1 is a pseudogene locus. The CDR3 is made up of 17 amino acids. The CDR3 reads CAREGGGTGYTPSEQYV. The DNA for the CDR3 is TGTGCCAGAGAGGGGGGAGGGACAGGGTATACTCCTTCCGAGCAGTACGTC.

The rearrangement links TRBV7-8 to TRBJ1-1, with TRBD1 as a possible D gene (6 bases). The CDR3 contains 13 residues. The germline gives CDR1 SGHVS, CDR2 FQNEAQ. V was pared by 1 base and J by 8 bases, with 11 bases between. The CDR3 loop is CASSLGGGLEAFF. The CDR3 DNA follows: TGTGCCAGCAGCTTAGGGGGGGGCCTAGAAGCTTTCTTT.

V gene TRBV2 combines with J gene TRBJ2-5, with TRBD2 matching over 7 bases. Per germline, CDR1 SNHLY and CDR2 FYNNEI. The length of the CDR3 is 14 residues. Losses at the gene ends were 7 bases for V and 4 bases for J; bases not matched to a gene: 9. This chain's CDR3 is CASTGGEWGETQYF. The CDR3 DNA follows: TGTGCCAGCACTGGGGGGGAGTGGGGAGAGACCCAGTACTTC.

The chain combines TRBV7-3 with TRBJ1-1; no firm D call. Germline assignment: CDR1 SGHTA and CDR2 FQGTGA. V was trimmed by 3 bases and J by 4 bases, leaving 9 bases between them. The CDR3 loop spans 13 amino acids. The CDR3 sequence is CASSFYKSTEAFF. The CDR3, as DNA: TGTGCCAGCAGCTTTTACAAATCCACTGAAGCTTTCTTT.

The chain joins TRBV11-2 to TRBJ2-2, with a weak D call TRBD2 (7 bases). V was shortened by 0 bases and J by 6 bases, with 17 bases between the two germline ends. From germline, CDR1 is SGHAT and CDR2 FQNNGV. The length of the CDR3 is 17 residues. The CDR3 bases are TGTGCCAGCAGCTTAGATCGGGGGGCAGTACCTCCCGGGGAGCTGTTTTTT. Translated, it gives CASSLDRGAVPPGELFF.

The V gene is TRBV10-1, the J gene TRBJ2-3; 7 bases agree with TRBD1. This CDR3 spans 14 amino acids. Looked up from germline, CDR1 is WNHNN and CDR2 is SYGVQD (reference sequence). Trimming removed 11 bases from V and 3 bases from J; junction bases left unmatched: 11. CDR3 in DNA: TGCGCCCGCCTACAGGGGCAGGGGACAGATACGCAGTATTTT. As protein: CARLQGQGTDTQYF.

CDR3: CASSFGLAGGKNTQYF. The CDR3 nucleotides read TGTGCCAGCAGTTTCGGACTAGCGGGGGGAAAAAATACGCAGTATTTT. The rearrangement links TRBV6-6 to TRBJ2-3, with 14 bases identical to TRBD2. V lost 4 bases, J lost 7 bases, and 7 bases stayed unmatched. Germline assignment: CDR1 MNHNY and CDR2 SVGAGI (reference sequence). The CDR3 is 16 residues long.

The chain employs TRBV4-3 and TRBJ1-2; maybe TRBD1 (6 bases). CDR1 LGHNA and CDR2 YSLEER come from the germline V gene. This CDR3 has 15 residues. V was clipped by 4 bases and J by 5 bases, with 17 bases between them. CDR3 amino acids: CASSRRTGLDYGYTF. CDR3 DNA: TGCGCCAGCAGCCGACGAACAGGGCTAGATTATGGCTACACCTTC.

The chain links TRBV6-5 to TRBJ1-1; D is perhaps TRBD1 (5 bases). The CDR3 has 14 amino acids. Germline loops: CDR1 MNHEY, CDR2 SVGAGI. V was trimmed by 0 bases and J by 5 bases, leaving 10 bases between them. The CDR3 region has the DNA TGTGCCAGCAGTTACTCTAAAGGGGCTACTGAAGCTTTCTTT. Its protein product is CASSYSKGATEAFF.

This clone has a single count. This rearrangement joins TRBV4-1 to TRBJ2-5; 16 nucleotides line up with TRBD2. CDR1 and CDR2 from the germline V gene are MGHRA and YSYEKL. The CDR3 sequence is 19 residues long. V lost 4 bases and J lost 0; bases outside the gene matches: 8. Here the CDR3 DNA reads TGCGCCAGCAGCCCGGGACTAGCGGGAGGGCCTGGGTACCAAGAGACCCAGTACTTC. It yields the protein CASSPGLAGGPGYQETQYF.

The V and J genes are TRBV27 and TRBJ2-1, with TRBD2 matching over 13 bases. V was clipped by 5 bases and J by 8 bases; unmatched bases: 6. The CDR3 is 15 residues long. Germline V gives CDR1 MNHEY, CDR2 SMNVEV (reference sequence). CDR3: CASSLLAGGRHEQFF. CDR3 in DNA: TGTGCCAGCAGTCTACTAGCGGGAGGGAGGCATGAGCAGTTCTTC.

This chain uses TRBV14 with TRBJ1-2, with a tentative D call TRBD1 (5 bases). CDR1 and CDR2 (germline): SGHDN, FVKESK. V dropped 2 bases and J dropped 6 bases, with 16 bases sitting between them. The CDR3 extends over 15 amino acids. The DNA of the CDR3 is TGTGCCAGCAGCCAACTAGGACCGGGGGTAGATGGCTACACCTTC. It is translated as CASSQLGPGVDGYTF.

The chain recombines TRBV15 with TRBJ2-5, with no clear D. This CDR3 has 14 amino acids. The germline V gene has CDR1 LNHNV and CDR2 YYDKDF (reference sequence). Trimming stripped 7 bases from V and 5 bases from J, with 17 bases between. CDR3 DNA: TGTGCCACCACTCCGCGACGCGGAATTGAGACCCAGTACTTC. Protein sequence: CATTPRRGIETQYF.

The V gene is TRBV11-2, the J gene TRBJ1-2; weak D call: TRBD1 (5 bases). Trimming left V 5 bases short and J 4 bases short, with 14 bases between. Germline V gives CDR1 SGHAT, CDR2 FQNNGV. This CDR3 is 14 amino acids long. Here the CDR3 reads CASSGLGGTYGYTF. CDR3 bases: TGTGCCAGCAGCGGATTGGGGGGAACCTATGGCTACACCTTC.

The chain is built from TRBV5-1 and TRBJ2-2; the D gene is possibly TRBD2 (6 bases). The CDR3 contains 12 residues. The germline gives CDR1 SGHRS, CDR2 YFSETQ. Trimming removed 5 bases from V and 6 bases from J, with 8 bases in between. The CDR3 protein is CASRRESGELFF. CDR3 nucleotide sequence: TGCGCCAGCAGGCGGGAATCCGGGGAGCTGTTTTTT.

The rearrangement uses TRBV18 and TRBJ2-1; 11 bases fit TRBD2. CDR1 is KGHSH and CDR2 is LQKENI in the germline V gene. After removal of 2 bases from V and 4 bases from J, the junction contained 10 bases not matched to a gene. This CDR3 spans 18 amino acids. The CDR3 sequence: CASSPKGVTSGKYNEQFF. The CDR3 DNA reads TGTGCCAGCTCACCAAAGGGCGTGACTAGCGGGAAATACAATGAGCAGTTCTTC.

V and J are TRBV5-6 and TRBJ1-1; D is possibly TRBD1 (5 bases). Germline CDR1 and CDR2: SGHDT and YYEEEE. Trimming pared 0 bases from V and 3 bases from J, leaving 15 bases between. The CDR3 consists of 16 residues. Written as DNA, the CDR3 is TGTGCCAGCAGCTTGGGTTTGGTAGGGGTCGACACTGAAGCTTTCTTT. Protein product: CASSLGLVGVDTEAFF.

In its sample, this clone was seen once. The chain recombines TRBV7-2 with TRBJ2-2; the D gene is possibly TRBD2 (5 bases). The CDR3 is 16 residues long. Between the trimmed V and J ends, which lost 5 bases and 0 bases, there was a span of 13 bases. CDR1 is SGHTA, CDR2 FQGNSA, per germline. This chain's CDR3 is CASSPQAVTNTGELFF. In nucleotides, the CDR3 is TGTGCCAGCAGCCCCCAAGCGGTTACGAACACCGGGGAGCTGTTTTTT.

V is TRBV5-4 and J is TRBJ1-2; 7 nucleotides line up with TRBD1. CDR3 length: 12 amino acids. Unmatched junction bases numbered 1, after V lost 4 bases and J lost 4 bases. Germline-derived CDR1 and CDR2 are SGHNT and YYREEE (reference sequence). CDR3 in DNA: TGTGCCAGCAGCCGGGACAGCTATGGCTACACCTTC. Its protein is CASSRDSYGYTF.